This entry describes one T cell receptor beta chain. This CDR3 comprises 15 residues. CDR1 is KGHDR, CDR2 SFDVKD, per germline. Trimming took off 5 bases at V and 1 base at J, with 13 bases between the two ends. The data stem from a study of blood T cell repertoires in COVID-19. Repertoires were generated with immunoSEQ multiplex PCR, while TCRdb's copy carries only in-frame clones and drops some. In the table there are about 68,000 clones, around 85% of which are singletons. The sample comprised peripheral blood. This chain joins TRBV24-1 and TRBJ1-1; D is undetermined. This clonotype was sampled from a woman in her fifties or sixties with acute or convalescent COVID-19. The CDR3 is CATSGAGAANTEAFF. The CDR3 coding sequence is TGTGCCACCAGTGGGGCGGGCGCAGCGAACACTGAAGCTTTCTTT.